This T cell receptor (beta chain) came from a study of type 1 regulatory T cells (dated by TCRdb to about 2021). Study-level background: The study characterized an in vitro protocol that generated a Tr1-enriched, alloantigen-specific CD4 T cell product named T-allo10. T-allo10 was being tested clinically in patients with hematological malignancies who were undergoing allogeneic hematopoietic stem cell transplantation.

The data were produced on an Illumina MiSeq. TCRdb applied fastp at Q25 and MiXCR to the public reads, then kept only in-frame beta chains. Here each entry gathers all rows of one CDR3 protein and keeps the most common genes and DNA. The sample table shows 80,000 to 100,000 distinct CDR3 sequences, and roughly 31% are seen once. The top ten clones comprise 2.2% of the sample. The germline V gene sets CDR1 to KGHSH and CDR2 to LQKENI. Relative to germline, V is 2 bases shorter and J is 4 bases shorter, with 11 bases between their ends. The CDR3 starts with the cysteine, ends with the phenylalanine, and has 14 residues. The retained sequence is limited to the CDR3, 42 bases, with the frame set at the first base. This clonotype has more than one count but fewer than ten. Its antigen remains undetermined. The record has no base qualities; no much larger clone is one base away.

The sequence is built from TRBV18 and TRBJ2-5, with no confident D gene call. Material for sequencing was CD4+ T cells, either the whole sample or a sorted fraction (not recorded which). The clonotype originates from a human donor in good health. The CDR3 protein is CASSPVVVRETQYF. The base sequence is TGTGCCAGCTCACCAGTAGTGGTACGAGAGACCCAGTACTTC.